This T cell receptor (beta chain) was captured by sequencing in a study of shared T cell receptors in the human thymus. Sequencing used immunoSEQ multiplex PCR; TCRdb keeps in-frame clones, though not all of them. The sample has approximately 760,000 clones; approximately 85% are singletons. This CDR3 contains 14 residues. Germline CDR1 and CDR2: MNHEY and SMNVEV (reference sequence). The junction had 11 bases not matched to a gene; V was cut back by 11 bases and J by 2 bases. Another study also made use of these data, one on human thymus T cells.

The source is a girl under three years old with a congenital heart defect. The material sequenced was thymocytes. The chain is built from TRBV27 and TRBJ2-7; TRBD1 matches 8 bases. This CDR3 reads CAVRHRDRPYEQYF. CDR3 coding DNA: TGTGCCGTACGCCACCGGGACAGGCCCTACGAGCAGTACTTC.